This T cell receptor beta chain appears in the sequencing data of a study of T cell repertoires in cytomegalovirus infection. CDR1 is LGHNT, CDR2 FRNRAP, per germline. The CDR3 has 14 residues if both end residues are counted. TCRdb itself ran the reads through MiXCR, one entry per CDR3 protein. The repertoire consists of around 530,000 distinct CDR3 sequences, with 26% occurring once and the leading ten covering around 14%. A few counts support this clonotype. The limits of the CDR3 on the DNA are not certain, so only TCRdb's listed CDR3 is given. This chain uses TRBV12-5 with TRBJ1-4; no DNA check was done on the table's D call, TRBD1. The sample taken for sequencing was PBMCs. The receptor's source is a human donor in good health (CMV status not recorded). Some clones in this sample may be carry-over from other donors' samples. The CDR3 loop reads CASGFGPGREKLFF.